This entry lists 21 T cell receptor beta chains sequenced from one sample in a study of STAT5B mutations in CD4+ large granular lymphocyte leukemia. Data came from immunoSEQ multiplex PCR; TCRdb stores just in-frame clones and leaves some out. The sample records about 23,000 clones, 70% to 80% being singletons. The sample taken for sequencing was CD4+ T cells from blood buffy coats. The receptors derive from a human donor in good health.

The chain uses TRBV27 and TRBJ1-2; 7 nucleotides agree with TRBD1. V lost 4 bases to trimming and J lost 6 bases; unmatched junction nucleotides: 11. The length of the CDR3 is 15 residues. Germline-derived CDR1 and CDR2 are MNHEY and SMNVEV (reference sequence). The CDR3 is CASSSVRDSLNGYTF. The CDR3 nucleotides are TGTGCCAGCAGTTCTGTCCGGGACAGCCTCAATGGCTACACCTTC.

This chain connects TRBV7-9 to TRBJ2-5; no firm D call. Trimming left V 4 bases short and J 5 bases short, with 17 bases between. Germline loops: CDR1 SEHNR, CDR2 FQNEAQ (reference sequence). The CDR3 is 15 amino acids. The CDR3 DNA sequence: TGTGCCAGCAGCTCTATCTCCGGTTTTCCGGAGACCCAGTACTTC. It specifies CASSSISGFPETQYF.

The chain carries TRBV7-8 and TRBJ2-1; tentatively, D is TRBD1 or TRBD2 (5 bases each). The CDR3 runs 15 residues. Trimming shortened V by 5 bases and J by 6 bases, and 17 bases separated the two germline ends. Germline CDR1 is SGHVS and CDR2 is FQNEAQ. The CDR3 region is CASSVIRAGGNEQFF. The CDR3, as DNA: TGTGCCAGCAGCGTCATCAGGGCGGGCGGCAATGAGCAGTTCTTC.

This chain links TRBV5-6 with TRBJ1-6; TRBD1 matches 9 bases. The V gene end was trimmed by 4 bases and the J gene end by 1 base; junction bases not matched to a gene: 6. CDR3 length equals 17 residues. Germline CDR1 and CDR2: SGHDT and YYEEEE. The CDR3 nucleotides read TGTGCCAGCAGCCCAGGGACAGGGTATTCCTATAATTCACCCCTCCACTTT. Encoded protein: CASSPGTGYSYNSPLHF.

The chain recombines TRBV11-2 with TRBJ2-1, with 10 bases identical to TRBD1. V lost 5 bases and J lost 8; bases outside the gene matches: 9. Germline CDR1 reads SGHAT; CDR2 reads FQNNGV. This CDR3 has 15 amino acids. CDR3 loop: CASSRTGTGDHEQFF. The CDR3 DNA follows: TGTGCCAGCAGCCGTACCGGGACAGGGGATCATGAGCAGTTCTTC.

The rearrangement uses TRBV5-1 and TRBJ2-2; TRBD2 might be the D (5 bases). This CDR3 has 13 amino acids. Trimming removed 7 bases at V and 5 bases at J, with 12 bases between. CDR1 is SGHRS, CDR2 YFSETQ, per germline. The CDR3, as DNA: TGCGCCAGCGGCCCAGGAGGAACCGGGGAGCTGTTTTTT. This gives the protein CASGPGGTGELFF.

This clone showed up just a few times. The chain recombines TRBV7-9 with TRBJ1-1, with D hard to call. The CDR3 is made up of 14 amino acids. CDR1 SEHNR and CDR2 FQNEAQ come from the germline V gene (reference sequence). V was clipped by 1 base and J by 1 base, with 7 bases between them. In DNA, the CDR3 is TGTGCCAGCAGCTTAGGGGTAGGGAACACTGAAGCTTTCTTT. Residues: CASSLGVGNTEAFF.

J is TRBJ2-7 and V is TRBV2; 11 bases agree with TRBD1. The CDR3 length is 15 residues. The J segment lost 7 bases and the V segment lost 1 base, leaving 6 bases of the junction unmatched. Germline loops: CDR1 SNHLY, CDR2 FYNNEI. Here the CDR3 DNA reads TGTGCCAGCAGTGAAGTGGGACAGGGGGTGGGTGAGCAGTACTTC. Residues: CASSEVGQGVGEQYF.

The chain is built from TRBV5-6 and TRBJ2-2, with D possibly being TRBD2 (5 bases). V lost 5 bases and J 6 bases, leaving 14 bases between the germline ends. CDR3 length equals 14 residues. Germline loops: CDR1 SGHDT, CDR2 YYEEEE. CDR3 nucleotides: TGTGCCAGCAGTCCGACTACTACTCCCGGGGAGCTGTTTTTT. This sequence encodes CASSPTTTPGELFF.

V and J are TRBV5-1 and TRBJ2-5, with 11 nucleotides matching TRBD1. Germline V gene sequence: CDR1 SGHRS, CDR2 YFSETQ. Trimming took 3 bases from V and 4 from J; bases not matched to a gene: 2. The CDR3 extends over 14 amino acids. The CDR3: CASSWGTGGETQYF. Written as DNA, the CDR3 is TGCGCCAGCAGCTGGGGGACAGGGGGAGAGACCCAGTACTTC.

V usage is TRBV18 and J usage is TRBJ2-2, with 9 bases identical to TRBD2. J was trimmed by 0 bases and V by 6 bases; bases with no gene match: 5. Germline V gene lookup returns CDR1 KGHSH and CDR2 LQKENI. The CDR3 has 16 amino acids. The CDR3 sequence is CASSGASGTNTGELFF. CDR3 bases: TGTGCCAGCTCCGGGGCTAGCGGGACGAACACCGGGGAGCTGTTTTTT.

This clone was detected only a few times. The chain is built from TRBV30 and TRBJ1-1; no clear D gene. V was trimmed by 2 bases and J by 1 base, leaving 5 bases between them. The CDR3 runs 12 residues. CDR1 is GTSNPN and CDR2 is SVGIG in the germline V gene (reference sequence). The DNA of the CDR3 is TGTGCCTGGAGTTATTGGAACACTGAAGCTTTCTTT. Amino acid sequence: CAWSYWNTEAFF.

V and J are TRBV5-6 and TRBJ2-7; 10 bases line up with TRBD2. Trimming at V came to 3 bases and at J to 3 bases, leaving 6 bases not matched to a gene. CDR3 length equals 15 residues. Germline-derived CDR1 and CDR2 are SGHDT and YYEEEE. The CDR3 region has the DNA TGTGCCAGCAGCTCTGTAGCGGGAGGACACTACGAGCAGTACTTC. Translating gives CASSSVAGGHYEQYF.

The chain has TRBV28 and TRBJ2-7, with D possibly matching TRBD2 (6 bases). The V gene lost 4 bases and the J gene lost 0 bases, with 10 bases spanning the gap. This CDR3 contains 14 residues. In germline, CDR1 is MDHEN, CDR2 SYDVKM. The CDR3 region has the DNA TGTGCCAGCAGTTCCGGGGGAGGCTCCTACGAGCAGTACTTC. Translated: CASSSGGGSYEQYF.

This sequence joins TRBV15 and TRBJ1-1; TRBD1 might be the D (5 bases). The V gene's germline CDR1 is LNHNV and CDR2 YYDKDF (reference sequence). The CDR3 length is 14 residues. V lost 4 bases, J lost 4 bases, and 13 bases lay in between. The CDR3 spells CATSKGDGGTEAFF. DNA of the CDR3: TGTGCCACCAGCAAAGGGGACGGAGGCACTGAAGCTTTCTTT.

The CDR3: CASSRGGQFFYEDTEAFF. The CDR3 nucleotides read TGTGCCAGCAGCCGAGGAGGGCAGTTTTTTTACGAGGACACTGAAGCTTTCTTT. V is TRBV11-3 and J is TRBJ1-1; no clear D gene. CDR1 is SGHNT and CDR2 is YENEEA in the germline V gene. V was clipped by 5 bases and J by 3 bases, with 25 bases between them. The CDR3 length is 18 residues.

This chain connects TRBV10-3 to TRBJ2-3; 10 bases agree with TRBD2. The CDR3 has 14 amino acids. V lost 5 bases and J lost 4; bases outside the gene matches: 3. Per germline, CDR1 ENHRY and CDR2 SYGVKD. CDR3 DNA: TGTGCCATCAGTCTAGCGGGAGACTCAGATACGCAGTATTTT. Translating gives CAISLAGDSDTQYF.

V gene TRBV5-6 combines with J gene TRBJ2-7; TRBD1 aligns across 7 bases. The germline V gene encodes CDR1 SGHDT and CDR2 YYEEEE. CDR3 length: 16 residues. The J segment lost 4 bases and the V segment lost 0 bases, leaving 10 bases of the junction unmatched. CDR3 sequence: CASSLGPGQTIYEQYF. CDR3 nucleotide sequence: TGTGCCAGCAGCTTGGGTCCGGGACAGACGATATACGAGCAGTACTTC. The whole variable domain, remainder taken from reference TRBV5-6 and TRBJ2-7, is DAGVTQSPTHLIKTRGQQVTLRCSPKSGHDTVSWYQQALGQGPQFIFQYYEEEERQRGNFPDRFSGHQFPNYSSELNVNALLLGDSALYLCASSLGPGQTIYEQYFGPGTRLTVT.

This CDR3 is CASTRDRGGNEQFF. In DNA form, the CDR3 reads TGTGCCAGCACCCGAGACAGGGGGGGTAATGAGCAGTTCTTC. This chain links TRBV7-9 with TRBJ2-1; 9 positions agree with TRBD1. The germline gives CDR1 SEHNR, CDR2 FQNEAQ (reference sequence). The CDR3 sequence is 14 residues long. J lost 7 bases, V lost 7 bases, and 8 bases had no gene match.

The rearrangement links TRBV30 to TRBJ1-1, with D perhaps TRBD1 (6 bases). The CDR3 spans 15 residues. The V end was cut by 4 bases, the J end by 0 bases, with 15 bases between. From germline, CDR1 is GTSNPN and CDR2 SVGIG (reference sequence). CDR3 nucleotide sequence: TGTGCCTGGAAGGTTTCAGGGGTAATGAACACTGAAGCTTTCTTT. Translation gives CAWKVSGVMNTEAFF.

The genes are TRBV6-5 and TRBJ2-1; D not resolved. The germline V gene has CDR1 MNHEY and CDR2 SVGAGI. The V gene lost 7 bases and the J gene lost 0 bases, with 10 bases spanning the gap. The CDR3 length is 14 residues. Here the CDR3 reads CASKFSNSYNEQFF. CDR3 coding DNA: TGTGCCAGCAAGTTCTCGAACTCCTACAATGAGCAGTTCTTC.